This TCR beta chain was observed in a study of shared clonotypes between healthy human individuals. There were no recent acute infections or vaccinations among the donors, who were healthy HIV-negative adults. Nashville, Tennessee was home to all donors, who were Caucasian adults. Genomic DNA for unsorted samples was obtained from about 90 million PBMCs. The V end lost 0 bases, the J end lost 0 bases, and 29 bases lay between the germline ends. This CDR3 is built from 23 residues. As processed by the authors: Without quality scores, immunoSEQ junctional reads could not be filtered like full-length reads. Generated by immunoSEQ multiplex PCR, the TCRdb table keeps only in-frame clones and is missing some. The V and J calls and the clone size are those of that table, but D and trimming were determined from the DNA. This repertoire shows about 450,000 clones, roughly 77% found once; its top ten account for about 13%.

This TCR was sampled from a woman aged 40-49 years in good health. Some clones in this sample may be carry-over from other donors' samples. The sequenced sample was PBMCs. The chain links TRBV6-7 to TRBJ2-2, with unresolved D. TRBV6-7 is sorted into the ORF group, with uncertain function. The CDR3, as DNA: TGTGCCAGCAGTTACTCGCTCCCCCTTGGACGACTCTACAGAAGCGCGAACACCGGGGAGCTGTTTTTT. This sequence encodes CASSYSLPLGRLYRSANTGELFF.